This T cell receptor beta chain appears in the sequencing data of a study of T-cell reconstitution after alpha-beta-depleted transplantation in children (TCRdb year 2016). Background on the whole study: The study quantitatively tracked T-cell immune reconstitution after TCRalphabeta/CD19-depleted allogeneic hematopoietic cell transplantation in children using TCR repertoire profiling.

The germline V gene encodes CDR1 GTSNPN and CDR2 SVGIG (reference sequence). Including cysteine and phenylalanine, the CDR3 has 13 amino acids. Only CDR3 DNA remains: 39 bases, in frame from the first base. V lost 6 bases and J lost 3 bases; the stretch between them is 15 bases long. Regarding this clonotype: What this receptor recognizes is not known. Base-call qualities are not available, and no considerably larger clone is one nucleotide away.

The method was PCR. TCRdb names Illumina HiSeq 2500 as the instrument used. To normalize quantification of the TCRbeta repertoire, the TCR libraries were built with molecular barcoding that relied on unique molecular identifiers. TCRdb passed the public sequencing reads through fastp at Q25 and MiXCR, retaining productive beta sequences. Entries that share a CDR3 protein sequence are merged under the most common genes and DNA. This sample is represented by about 340,000 distinct CDR3 sequences; less than 15% of them were singletons. The ten largest account for roughly 4.5% of the sample. The sample consisted of PBMCs, taken from the stem cell graft. This receptor was taken from a human donor who donated a stem cell graft to a child with Fanconi anemia. Recombination connected TRBV30 to TRBJ2-7; the D gene is perhaps TRBD1 or TRBD2, as each covers 5 bases. The CDR3 has the sequence CACSRGTDYEQYF. The DNA sequence is TGTGCCTGTTCCCGGGGCACTGACTACGAGCAGTACTTC.